Sequencing of this T cell receptor (beta chain) was carried out in a study of blood T cell repertoires in COVID-19. The wider study: Material from acute and convalescent COVID-19 was sourced from the United States, Italy and Spain.

Seattle participants joined during active infection and were tracked over time. Data came from immunoSEQ multiplex PCR; TCRdb stores just in-frame clones and leaves some out. In the table there are a few hundred thousand clones, around nine tenths of which are singletons. CDR3 length equals 20 residues. The chain uses TRBV7-5 and TRBJ1-6; TRBD1 was called by the table and not checked on the DNA. TRBV7-5 represents a pseudogene. The clonotype comes from a woman in her 30s with COVID-19, enrolled during active disease. Specimen: peripheral blood. For the CDR3, the DNA is TGTGTCAGAAGCTTTAAGTACTGTGGGACAGCAAGCTCCTATAATTCACCCCTCCACTTT. Its translation: CVRSFKYCGTASSYNSPLHF.